This TCR beta chain was found in a study of blood T cell repertoires in COVID-19. The germline V and J ends were trimmed by 0 bases and 6 bases, with 8 bases remaining between them. The germline V gene encodes CDR1 SGHRS and CDR2 YFSETQ. The CDR3 runs to 13 residues. Measured with immunoSEQ multiplex PCR; TCRdb has only the in-frame clones, and not every one. The repertoire holds about 220,000 clones, with about 80% as singletons. Sequenced input: peripheral blood. This clonotype was sampled from a woman aged 25 to 39 who had recovered from COVID-19. The chain carries TRBV5-1 and TRBJ2-3; D not certain. CDR3 in DNA: TGCGCCAGCAGCTTGGAGAGTTATGATACGCAGTATTTT. Translating gives CASSLESYDTQYF.